Below, one T cell receptor beta chain is given with its context. This clonotype was detected many times. Its recognized antigen is unknown. Base qualities are not provided; no much larger clone lies one nucleotide away. The sample comes from a study of Graves' ophthalmopathy and Graves' hyperthyroidism (dated by TCRdb to 2016 to 2019). For context, the study as a whole: Peripheral blood was collected at initial diagnosis, prior to any treatment. To tell Graves' ophthalmopathy apart from Graves' hyperthyroidism, and to predict which patients would progress to ophthalmopathy, the study relied on TCR beta repertoire signatures. In total, 135 blood samples were TCR-sequenced: approximately 42 ophthalmopathy, under 80 hyperthyroidism and about 17 hyperthyroidism-to-ophthalmopathy patients. A discovery set of 100 patients (more than 40 ophthalmopathy, 60 or so stable hyperthyroidism) was enrolled to explore V-J signatures distinguishing ophthalmopathy from hyperthyroidism. The independent validation cohort included 20 or so hyperthyroidism patients plus 17 patients who later progressed from hyperthyroidism to ophthalmopathy. In roughly six hyperthyroidism patients, the T-cell repertoire of thyroid tissue was compared with the T-cell repertoire of blood. Following sample collection, hyperthyroidism patients were given methimazole at a starting dose of 30 mg daily, and ophthalmopathy patients were given high-dose intravenous methylprednisolone. The 100 discovery patients were randomly split 7:3 into training and test sets.

For repertoire sequencing, the TCR beta CDR3 regions were amplified from RNA transcripts. The first round was an RT-PCR using HTBI primers with the Qiagen OneStep RT-PCR kit, and this first round was followed by a second-round multiplex PCR, then size selection and purification. Libraries were sequenced on an Illumina HiSeq2000 using paired-end 100 bp reads. Per the authors' processing: Reads were processed with SOAPnuke, discarding reads with adapters, uncalled bases, mean Phred below 15, or no exact constant-primer or identifier match. High-quality paired reads were merged with COPE v1.2.5. Each unique nucleotide sequence was defined as a clonotype, and clonotypes were aligned to IMGT TRB V, D and J references with MiTCR v1.1. Only V-J combinations with frequency above 0.0001 were analysed, covering over 98% of repertoires. A TCR clonal expansion and chaos score per V-J combination was defined as the ratio of F50 clonal expansion to chaos observed in the TCRdist matrix. Welch's t-statistics and random forest were used to reduce features to 13 V-J combinations, which were fed into a naive Bayes classifier. Thyroid-blood repertoire similarity was quantified with the Morisita-Horn index. The public sequencing data were trimmed at Q25 with fastp and processed into clonotypes with MiXCR by TCRdb, which kept only in-frame beta chains. Rows merge per CDR3 protein into single entries with the most common DNA and genes. The V and J calls and clone size come from TCRdb's table, not from the authors' own analysis. The sample contains hundreds of thousands of distinct CDR3 sequences, roughly 21% of them found a single time. Together, the top ten hold under 3.5% of the sample.

A patient counted as having stable hyperthyroidism if there was no progression to ophthalmopathy within 18 months of follow-up. The hyperthyroidism patients were 18 to 65 years old and newly diagnosed, with a disease duration of less than 2 months. Patients with other autoimmune diseases, uncontrolled infections, pregnancy or lactation were excluded. Clinical symptoms, serum thyroxine, TRAb, thyroid ultrasound and orbital computed tomography were used for diagnosis. Using Ficoll-Paque density gradient centrifugation, PBMCs were isolated from 10 ml of fresh peripheral blood. Total RNA was extracted with Trizol reagent and quality-checked on an Agilent 2100 Bioanalyzer. Overall study results and their limits: No statistical method was used to predetermine the sample size, and group allocation was not hidden from the investigators. The 13-signature model separated ophthalmopathy from stable hyperthyroidism with around 90% sensitivity and approximately 83% specificity in cross-validation, and 80%/75% in the test set. Among expanded thyroid clonotypes with frequency above 0.001, most also showed up in blood, which suggests that blood repertoires may reflect the thyroid immune response. In validation, the model predicted ophthalmopathy progression with nearly 71% sensitivity and roughly 72% specificity; about a dozen predicted patients were CT-confirmed with GO in a median of about 7.1 months.

The CDR1 and CDR2 encoded by the germline V gene are MNHEY and SVGEGT. The trim is 7 bases for V and 4 bases for J, with a gap of 20 bases between the germline ends. The CDR3 contains 15 residues, cysteine and phenylalanine counted. The kept DNA is CDR3 alone, 45 bases in frame from the first base. The origin of this receptor is a young woman with stable Graves' hyperthyroidism. Donor details come from another sample of the same person, matched by shared clones. The source material was peripheral blood. The rearrangement combines TRBV6-2 or TRBV6-3 with TRBJ2-7; a tentative D call is TRBD1 (5 bases match). The CDR3 loop reads CASTGARAEQYEQYF. The DNA sequence is as follows: TGTGCCAGCACTGGGGCCCGAGCAGAACAATACGAGCAGTACTTC.